This T cell receptor beta chain appears in the sequencing data of a study of cytomegalovirus exposure and HLA in healthy donors. This CDR3 is built from 16 residues. The germline gives CDR1 MGHRA, CDR2 YSYEKL. Trimming removed 0 bases at V and 4 bases at J, with 14 bases between. Primers for the PCR totalled 60 Vbeta and 13 Jbeta. Measured with immunoSEQ multiplex PCR; TCRdb has only the in-frame clones, and not every one. The clone table shows approximately 82,000 clones, with the ten largest holding 1.5%. The receptor was derived from an older woman in good health and CMV-seronegative. The sequencing sample was made of PBMCs. The V gene is TRBV4-1, the J gene TRBJ2-3, with D perhaps matching TRBD2 (6 bases). The CDR3 loop reads CASSQDWAGRSDTQYF. CDR3 nucleotides: TGCGCCAGCAGCCAAGATTGGGCGGGGCGGTCAGATACGCAGTATTTT.